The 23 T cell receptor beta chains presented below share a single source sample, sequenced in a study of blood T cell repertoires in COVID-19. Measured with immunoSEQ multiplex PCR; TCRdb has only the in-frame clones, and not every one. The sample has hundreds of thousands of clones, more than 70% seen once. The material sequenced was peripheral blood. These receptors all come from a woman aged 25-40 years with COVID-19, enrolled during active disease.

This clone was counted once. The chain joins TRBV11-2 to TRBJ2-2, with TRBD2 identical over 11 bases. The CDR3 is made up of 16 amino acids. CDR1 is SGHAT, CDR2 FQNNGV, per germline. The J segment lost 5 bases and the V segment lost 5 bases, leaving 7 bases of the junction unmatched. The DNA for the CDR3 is TGTGCCAGCAGCCCTATAGCGGGGGGGGAAACCGGGGAGCTGTTTTTT. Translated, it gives CASSPIAGGETGELFF.

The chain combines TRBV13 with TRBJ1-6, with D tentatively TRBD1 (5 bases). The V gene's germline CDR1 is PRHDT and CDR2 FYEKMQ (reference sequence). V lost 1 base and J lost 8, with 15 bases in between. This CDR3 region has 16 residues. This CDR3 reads CASSLDQGSLDSPLHF. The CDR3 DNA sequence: TGTGCCAGCAGCTTAGATCAGGGATCGTTAGATTCACCCCTCCACTTT.

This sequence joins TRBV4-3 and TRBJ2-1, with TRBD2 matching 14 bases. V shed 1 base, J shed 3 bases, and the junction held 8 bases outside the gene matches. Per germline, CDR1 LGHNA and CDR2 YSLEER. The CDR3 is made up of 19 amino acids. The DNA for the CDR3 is TGCGCCAGCAGCCAAGGGCTGGGACTAGCGGGGGACTTCTACAATGAGCAGTTCTTC. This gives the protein CASSQGLGLAGDFYNEQFF.

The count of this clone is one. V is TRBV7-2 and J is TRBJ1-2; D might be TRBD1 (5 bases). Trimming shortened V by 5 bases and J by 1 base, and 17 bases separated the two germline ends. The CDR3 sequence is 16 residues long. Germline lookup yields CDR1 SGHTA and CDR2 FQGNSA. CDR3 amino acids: CASSLRTGEINYGYTF. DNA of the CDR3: TGTGCCAGCAGCCTGCGGACGGGGGAAATTAACTATGGCTACACCTTC.

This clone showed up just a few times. CDR3 sequence reads: CATSKNRGNYGYTF. The CDR3, as DNA: TGTGCCACCAGCAAGAACAGGGGTAACTATGGCTACACCTTC. The chain joins TRBV15 to TRBJ1-2; TRBD1 matches 7 bases. The V segment lost 4 bases and the J segment 1 base; nucleotides outside the gene matches: 3. From germline, CDR1 is LNHNV and CDR2 YYDKDF (reference sequence). The CDR3 contains 14 residues.

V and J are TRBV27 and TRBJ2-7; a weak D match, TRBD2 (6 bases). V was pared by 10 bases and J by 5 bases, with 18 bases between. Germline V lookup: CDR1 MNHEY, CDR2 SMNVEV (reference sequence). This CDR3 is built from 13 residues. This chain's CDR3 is CATRPAGGNEQYV. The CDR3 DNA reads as TGTGCCACCCGGCCGGCCGGAGGGAACGAGCAGTACGTC.

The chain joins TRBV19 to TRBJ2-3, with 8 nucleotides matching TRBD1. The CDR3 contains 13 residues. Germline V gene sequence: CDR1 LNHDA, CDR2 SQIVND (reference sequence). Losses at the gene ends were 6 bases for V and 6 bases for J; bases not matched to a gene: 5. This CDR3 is CASSQGARDTQYF. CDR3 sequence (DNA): TGTGCCAGTAGCCAGGGGGCCCGGGATACGCAGTATTTT.

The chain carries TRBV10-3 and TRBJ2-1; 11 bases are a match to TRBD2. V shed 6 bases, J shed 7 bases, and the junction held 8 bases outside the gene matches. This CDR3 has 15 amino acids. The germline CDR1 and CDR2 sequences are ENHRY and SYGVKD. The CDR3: CAISTGLADRNEQFF. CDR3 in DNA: TGTGCCATCAGCACGGGACTAGCGGATAGAAATGAGCAGTTCTTC.

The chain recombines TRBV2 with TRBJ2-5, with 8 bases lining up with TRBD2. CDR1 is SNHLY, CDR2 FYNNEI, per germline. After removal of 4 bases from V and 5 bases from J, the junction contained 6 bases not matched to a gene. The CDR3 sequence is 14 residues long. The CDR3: CASSGASGRETQYF. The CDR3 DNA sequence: TGTGCCAGCAGTGGGGCTAGCGGGCGGGAGACCCAGTACTTC.

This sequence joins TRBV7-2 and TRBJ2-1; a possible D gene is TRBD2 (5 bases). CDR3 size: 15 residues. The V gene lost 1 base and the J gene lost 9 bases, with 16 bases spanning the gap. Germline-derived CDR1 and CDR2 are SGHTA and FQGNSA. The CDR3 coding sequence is TGTGCCAGCAGCTTAGATCAATTGGGTGGGAGTGAGCAGTTCTTC. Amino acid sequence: CASSLDQLGGSEQFF.

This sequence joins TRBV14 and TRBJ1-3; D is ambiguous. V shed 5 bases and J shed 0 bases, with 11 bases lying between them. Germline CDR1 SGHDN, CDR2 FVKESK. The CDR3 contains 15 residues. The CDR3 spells CASSTTIYSGNTIYF. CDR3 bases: TGTGCCAGCAGCACCACAATATACTCTGGAAACACCATATATTTT.

The CDR3 sequence is CATSDPNRGANYGYTF. The CDR3 DNA reads TGTGCCACCAGTGATCCCAACCGGGGGGCTAACTATGGCTACACCTTC. V gene TRBV24-1 combines with J gene TRBJ1-2, with D perhaps TRBD1 (5 bases). Germline CDR1 is KGHDR and CDR2 is SFDVKD. Trimming pared 3 bases from V and 0 bases from J, leaving 13 bases between. The CDR3 spans 16 residues.

The CDR3 is CAWETGVGSDSDTQYF. CDR3 bases: TGTGCCTGGGAAACGGGGGTGGGCAGTGATTCAGATACGCAGTATTTT. The chain joins TRBV30 to TRBJ2-3; D might be TRBD2 (6 bases). Germline loops: CDR1 GTSNPN, CDR2 SVGIG (reference sequence). With 5 bases removed from V and 4 bases from J, the gap between germline ends came to 22 bases. This CDR3 has 16 amino acids.

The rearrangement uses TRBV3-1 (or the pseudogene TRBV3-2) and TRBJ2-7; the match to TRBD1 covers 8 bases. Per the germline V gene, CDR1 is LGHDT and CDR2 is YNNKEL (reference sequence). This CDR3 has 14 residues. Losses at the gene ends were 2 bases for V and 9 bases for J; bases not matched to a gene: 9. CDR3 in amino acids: CASSQKGTGRGQYV. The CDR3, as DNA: TGTGCCAGCAGCCAAAAAGGGACAGGAAGAGGGCAGTACGTC.

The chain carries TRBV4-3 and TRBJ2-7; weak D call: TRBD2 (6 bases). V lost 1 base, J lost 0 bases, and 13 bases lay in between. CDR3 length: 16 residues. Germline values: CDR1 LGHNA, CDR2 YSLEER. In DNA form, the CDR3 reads TGCGCCAGCAGCCAAGCACTGGGGGGAAACTCCTACGAGCAGTACTTC. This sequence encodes CASSQALGGNSYEQYF.

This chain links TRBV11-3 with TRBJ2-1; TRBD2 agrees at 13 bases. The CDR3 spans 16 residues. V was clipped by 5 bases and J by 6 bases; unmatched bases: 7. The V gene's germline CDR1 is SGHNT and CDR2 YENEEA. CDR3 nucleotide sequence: TGTGCCAGCAGCCCCCGACTAGCGGGAGGTACCAATGAGCAGTTCTTC. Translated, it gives CASSPRLAGGTNEQFF.

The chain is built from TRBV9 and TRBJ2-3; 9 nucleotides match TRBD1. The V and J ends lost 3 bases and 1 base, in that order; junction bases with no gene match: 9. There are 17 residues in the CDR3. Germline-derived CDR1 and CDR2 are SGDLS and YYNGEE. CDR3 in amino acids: CASSASTGGDGTDTQYF. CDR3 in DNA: TGTGCCAGCAGCGCATCCACAGGGGGCGATGGCACAGATACGCAGTATTTT.

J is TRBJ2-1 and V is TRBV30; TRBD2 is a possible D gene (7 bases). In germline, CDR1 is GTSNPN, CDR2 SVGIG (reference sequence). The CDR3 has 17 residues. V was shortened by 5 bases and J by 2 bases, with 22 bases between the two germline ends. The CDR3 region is CAWLRGRAPGAYNEQFF. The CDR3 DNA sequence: TGTGCCTGGTTAAGGGGGAGGGCCCCGGGGGCCTACAATGAGCAGTTCTTC.

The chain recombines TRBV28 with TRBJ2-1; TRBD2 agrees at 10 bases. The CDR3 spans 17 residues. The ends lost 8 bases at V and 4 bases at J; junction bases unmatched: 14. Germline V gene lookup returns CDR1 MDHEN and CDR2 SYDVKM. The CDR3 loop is CASLTKSGGEGYNEQFF. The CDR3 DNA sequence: TGTGCCAGCCTGACGAAAAGCGGGGGGGAAGGGTACAATGAGCAGTTCTTC. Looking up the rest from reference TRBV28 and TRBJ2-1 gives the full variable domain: DVKVTQSSRYLVKRTGEKVFLECVQDMDHENMFWYRQDPGLGLRLIYFSYDVKMKEKGDIPEGYSVSREKKERFSLILESASTNQTSMYLCASLTKSGGEGYNEQFFGPGTRLTVL.

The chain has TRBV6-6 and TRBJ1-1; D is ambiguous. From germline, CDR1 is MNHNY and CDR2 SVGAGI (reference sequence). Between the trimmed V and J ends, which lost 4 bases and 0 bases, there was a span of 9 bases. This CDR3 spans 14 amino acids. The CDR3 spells CASSSRLLNTEAFF. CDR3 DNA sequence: TGTGCCAGCAGTTCCCGACTCCTGAACACTGAAGCTTTCTTT.

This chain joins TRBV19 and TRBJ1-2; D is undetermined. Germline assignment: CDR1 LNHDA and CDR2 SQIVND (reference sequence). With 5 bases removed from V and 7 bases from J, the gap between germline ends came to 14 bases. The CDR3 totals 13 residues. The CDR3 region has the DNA TGTGCCAGTAGTCCCCAAGTACAGAGTGGCTACACCTTC. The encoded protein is CASSPQVQSGYTF. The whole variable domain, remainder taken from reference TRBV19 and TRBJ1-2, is DGGITQSPKYLFRKEGQNVTLSCEQNLNHDAMYWYRQDPGQGLRLIYYSQIVNDFQKGDIAEGYSVSREKKESFPLTVTSAQKNPTAFYLCASSPQVQSGYTFGSGTRLTVV.

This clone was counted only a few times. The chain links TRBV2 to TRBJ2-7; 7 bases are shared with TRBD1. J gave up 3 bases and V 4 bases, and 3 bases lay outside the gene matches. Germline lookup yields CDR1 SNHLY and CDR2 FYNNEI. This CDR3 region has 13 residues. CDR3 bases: TGTGCCAGCAGTGTCAACAGGGGCTACGAGCAGTACTTC. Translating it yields CASSVNRGYEQYF.

DNA of the CDR3: TGCAGCGTTGAATTCGCAACCAGCTCCTACGAGCAGTACGTC. Translating gives CSVEFATSSYEQYV. The genes are TRBV29-1 and TRBJ2-7; D not certain. The germline gives CDR1 SQVTM, CDR2 ANQGSEA. The CDR3 is 14 amino acids. Trimming removed 2 bases from V and 0 bases from J, with 11 bases in between.